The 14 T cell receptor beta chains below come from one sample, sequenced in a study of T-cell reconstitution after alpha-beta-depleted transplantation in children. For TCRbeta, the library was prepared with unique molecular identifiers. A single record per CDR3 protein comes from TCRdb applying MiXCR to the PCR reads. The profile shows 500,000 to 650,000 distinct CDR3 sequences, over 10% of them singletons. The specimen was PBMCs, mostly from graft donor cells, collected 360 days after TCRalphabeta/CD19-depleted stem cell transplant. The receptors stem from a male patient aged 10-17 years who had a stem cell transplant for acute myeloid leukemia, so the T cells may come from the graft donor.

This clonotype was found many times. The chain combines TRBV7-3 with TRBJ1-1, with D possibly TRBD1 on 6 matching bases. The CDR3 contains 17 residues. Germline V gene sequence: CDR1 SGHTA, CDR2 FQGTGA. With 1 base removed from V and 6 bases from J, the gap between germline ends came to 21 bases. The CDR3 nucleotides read TGTGCCAGCAGCTTAATAGGTCAGGGGCCCAGCATGCCTGAAGCTTTCTTT. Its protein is CASSLIGQGPSMPEAFF.

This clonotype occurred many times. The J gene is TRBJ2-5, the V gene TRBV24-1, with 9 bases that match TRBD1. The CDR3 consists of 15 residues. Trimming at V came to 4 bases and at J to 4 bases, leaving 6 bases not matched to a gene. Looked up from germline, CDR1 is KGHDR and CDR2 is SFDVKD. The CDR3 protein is CATSDGQGLLETQYF. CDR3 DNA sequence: TGTGCCACCAGTGACGGACAGGGGTTACTAGAGACCCAGTACTTC.

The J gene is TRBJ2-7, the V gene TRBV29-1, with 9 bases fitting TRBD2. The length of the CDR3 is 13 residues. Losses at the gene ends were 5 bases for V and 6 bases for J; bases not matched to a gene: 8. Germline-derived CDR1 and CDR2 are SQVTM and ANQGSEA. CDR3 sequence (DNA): TGCAGCGTTCGCGGGAGGGCCATCTGCGAGCAGTACTTC. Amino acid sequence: CSVRGRAICEQYF.

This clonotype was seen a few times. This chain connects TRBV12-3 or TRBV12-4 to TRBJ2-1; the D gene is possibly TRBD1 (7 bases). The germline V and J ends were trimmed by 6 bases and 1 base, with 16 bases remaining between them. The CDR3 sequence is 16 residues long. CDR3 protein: CASRPTGRGSYNEQFF. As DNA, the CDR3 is TGTGCCAGCAGACCGACAGGGCGGGGTTCCTACAATGAGCAGTTCTTC.

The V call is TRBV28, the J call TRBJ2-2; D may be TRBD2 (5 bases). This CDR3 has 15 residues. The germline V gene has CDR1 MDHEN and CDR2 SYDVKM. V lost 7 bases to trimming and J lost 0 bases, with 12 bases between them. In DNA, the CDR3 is TGTGCCAGCACAATACCGGGAACGAACACCGGGGAGCTGTTTTTT. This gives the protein CASTIPGTNTGELFF.

In DNA form, the CDR3 reads TGTGCCAGCAGCAAACCAACAGATACGCAGTATTTT. It translates to CASSKPTDTQYF. The chain links TRBV9 to TRBJ2-3; D not certain. Trimming removed 4 bases from V and 3 bases from J, with 6 bases in between. Germline values: CDR1 SGDLS, CDR2 YYNGEE. The CDR3 is 12 amino acids.

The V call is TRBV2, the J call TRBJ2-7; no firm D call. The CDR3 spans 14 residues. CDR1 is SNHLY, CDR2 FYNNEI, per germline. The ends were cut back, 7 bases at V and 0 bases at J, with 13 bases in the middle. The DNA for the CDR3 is TGTGCCAGCACCCTATTGGACCTCTCCTACGAGCAGTACTTC. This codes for CASTLLDLSYEQYF.

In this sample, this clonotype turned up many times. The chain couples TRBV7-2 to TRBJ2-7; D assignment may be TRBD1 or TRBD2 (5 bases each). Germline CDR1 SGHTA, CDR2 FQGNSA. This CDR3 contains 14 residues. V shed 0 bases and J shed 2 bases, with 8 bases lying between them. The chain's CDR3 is CASSLAGPTYEQYF. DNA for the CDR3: TGTGCCAGCAGCTTAGCGGGACCCACCTACGAGCAGTACTTC.

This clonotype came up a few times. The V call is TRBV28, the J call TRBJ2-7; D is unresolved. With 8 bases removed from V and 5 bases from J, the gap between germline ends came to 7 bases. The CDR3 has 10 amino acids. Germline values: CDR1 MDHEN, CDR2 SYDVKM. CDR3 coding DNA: TGTGCCAGCTTTCAGGACGAGCAGTACTTC. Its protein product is CASFQDEQYF.

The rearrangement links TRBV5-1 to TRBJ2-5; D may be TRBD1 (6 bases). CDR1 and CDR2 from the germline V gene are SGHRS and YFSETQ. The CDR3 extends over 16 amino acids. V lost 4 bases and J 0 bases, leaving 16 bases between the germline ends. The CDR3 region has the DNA TGCGCCAGCAGCACATCAACCTCAGGGGACCAAGAGACCCAGTACTTC. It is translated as CASSTSTSGDQETQYF.

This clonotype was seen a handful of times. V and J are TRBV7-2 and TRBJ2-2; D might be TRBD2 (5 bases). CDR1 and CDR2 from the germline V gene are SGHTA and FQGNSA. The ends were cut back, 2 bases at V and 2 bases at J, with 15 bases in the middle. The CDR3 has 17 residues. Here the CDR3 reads CASSLSEAWINTGELFF. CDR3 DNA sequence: TGTGCCAGCAGCTTATCGGAGGCTTGGATTAACACCGGGGAGCTGTTTTTT. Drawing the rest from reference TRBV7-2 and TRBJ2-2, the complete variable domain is GAGVSQSPSNKVTEKGKDVELRCDPISGHTALYWYRQSLGQGLEFLIYFQGNSAPDKSGLPSDRFSAERTGGSVSTLTIQRTQQEDSAVYLCASSLSEAWINTGELFFGEGSRLTVL.

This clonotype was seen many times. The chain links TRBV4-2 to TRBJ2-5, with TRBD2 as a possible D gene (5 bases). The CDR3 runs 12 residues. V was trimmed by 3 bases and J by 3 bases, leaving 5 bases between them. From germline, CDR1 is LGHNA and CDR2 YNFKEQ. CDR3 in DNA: TGTGCCAGCAGCCAGGGAGAAGAGACCCAGTACTTC. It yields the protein CASSQGEETQYF.

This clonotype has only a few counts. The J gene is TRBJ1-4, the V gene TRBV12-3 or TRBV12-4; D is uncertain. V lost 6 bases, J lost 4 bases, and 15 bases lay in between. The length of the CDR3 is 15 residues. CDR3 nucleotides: TGTGCCAGCAGCCCCATCCGGGCCTATAATGAAAAACTGTTTTTT. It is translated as CASSPIRAYNEKLFF.

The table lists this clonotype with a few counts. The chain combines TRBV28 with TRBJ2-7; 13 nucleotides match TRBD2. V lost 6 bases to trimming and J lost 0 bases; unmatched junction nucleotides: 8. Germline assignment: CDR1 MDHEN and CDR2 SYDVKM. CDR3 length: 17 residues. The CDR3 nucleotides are TGTGCCAGCAGCAAACTAGCGGGAGGGTTGTTCTCCTACGAGCAGTACTTC. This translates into CASSKLAGGLFSYEQYF.